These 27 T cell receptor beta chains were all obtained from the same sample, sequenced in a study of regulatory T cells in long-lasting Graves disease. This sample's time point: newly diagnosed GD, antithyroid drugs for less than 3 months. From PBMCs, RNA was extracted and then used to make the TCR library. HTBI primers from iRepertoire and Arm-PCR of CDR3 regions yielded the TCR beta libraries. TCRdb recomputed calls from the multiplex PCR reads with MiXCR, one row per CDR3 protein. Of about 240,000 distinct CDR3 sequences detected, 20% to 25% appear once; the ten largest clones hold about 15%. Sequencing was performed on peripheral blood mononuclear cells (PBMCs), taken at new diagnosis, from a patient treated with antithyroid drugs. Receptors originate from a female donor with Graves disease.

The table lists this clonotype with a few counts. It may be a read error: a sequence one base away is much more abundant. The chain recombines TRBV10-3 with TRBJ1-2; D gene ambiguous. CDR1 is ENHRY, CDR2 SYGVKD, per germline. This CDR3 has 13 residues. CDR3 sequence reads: CAISPDVNYVYTF. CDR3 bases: TGTGCCATCAGTCCCGACGTCAACTATGTCTACACCTTC.

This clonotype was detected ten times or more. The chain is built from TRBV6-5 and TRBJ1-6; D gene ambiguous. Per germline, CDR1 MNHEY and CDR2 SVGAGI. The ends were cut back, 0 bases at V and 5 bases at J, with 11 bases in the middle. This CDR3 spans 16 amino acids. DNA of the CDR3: TGTGCCAGCAGTTACTCCACGCCCCCTAATAATTCACCCCTCCACTTT. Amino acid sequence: CASSYSTPPNNSPLHF.

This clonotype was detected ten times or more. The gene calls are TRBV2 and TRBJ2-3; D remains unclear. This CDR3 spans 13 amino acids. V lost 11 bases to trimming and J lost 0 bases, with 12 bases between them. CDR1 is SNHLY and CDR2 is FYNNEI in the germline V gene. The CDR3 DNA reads TGTGCCGGAGAGAGTCCTAGCACAGATACGCAGTATTTT. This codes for CAGESPSTDTQYF.

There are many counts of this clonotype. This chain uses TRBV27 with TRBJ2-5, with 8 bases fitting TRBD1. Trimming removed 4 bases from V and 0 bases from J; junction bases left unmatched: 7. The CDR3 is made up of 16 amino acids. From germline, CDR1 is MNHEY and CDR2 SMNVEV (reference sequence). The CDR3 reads CASSSAGGDYQETQYF. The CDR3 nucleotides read TGTGCCAGCAGTTCAGCAGGGGGCGACTACCAAGAGACCCAGTACTTC.

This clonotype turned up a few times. The CDR3 loop reads CASSLRSYSYGYTF. The CDR3 DNA sequence: TGTGCCAGCAGTTTACGGAGTTATAGCTATGGCTACACCTTC. The gene calls are TRBV12-3 or TRBV12-4 and TRBJ1-2; no reliable D call. Trimming cost V 2 bases and J 4 bases, with 11 bases left between them. The CDR3 is 14 residues long.

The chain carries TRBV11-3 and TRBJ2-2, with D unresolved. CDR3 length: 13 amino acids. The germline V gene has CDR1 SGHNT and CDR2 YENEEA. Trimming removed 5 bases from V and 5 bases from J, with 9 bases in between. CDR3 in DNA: TGTGCCAGCAGCCCACGGAAGACCGGGGAGCTGTTTTTT. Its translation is CASSPRKTGELFF.

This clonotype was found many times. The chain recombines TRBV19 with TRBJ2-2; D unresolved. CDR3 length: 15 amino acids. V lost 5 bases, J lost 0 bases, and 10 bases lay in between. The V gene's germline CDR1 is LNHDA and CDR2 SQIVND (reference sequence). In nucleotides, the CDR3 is TGTGCCAGTAGTCCCCGCAGGACGAACACCGGGGAGCTGTTTTTT. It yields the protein CASSPRRTNTGELFF. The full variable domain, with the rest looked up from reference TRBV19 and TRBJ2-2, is DGGITQSPKYLFRKEGQNVTLSCEQNLNHDAMYWYRQDPGQGLRLIYYSQIVNDFQKGDIAEGYSVSREKKESFPLTVTSAQKNPTAFYLCASSPRRTNTGELFFGEGSRLTVL.

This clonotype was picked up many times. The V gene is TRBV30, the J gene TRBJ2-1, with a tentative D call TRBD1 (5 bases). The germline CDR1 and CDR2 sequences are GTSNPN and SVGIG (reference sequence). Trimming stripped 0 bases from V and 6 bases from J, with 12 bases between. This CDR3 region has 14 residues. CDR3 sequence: CAWSVQSGFNEQFF. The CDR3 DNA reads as TGTGCCTGGAGTGTACAATCAGGGTTCAATGAGCAGTTCTTC.

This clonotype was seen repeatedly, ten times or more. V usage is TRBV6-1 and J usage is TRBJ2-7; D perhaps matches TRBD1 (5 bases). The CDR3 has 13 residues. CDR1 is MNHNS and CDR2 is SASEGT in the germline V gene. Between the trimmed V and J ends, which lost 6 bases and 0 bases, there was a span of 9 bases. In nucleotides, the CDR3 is TGTGCCAGCAGCGACAGTTCCTCCTACGAGCAGTACTTC. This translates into CASSDSSSYEQYF.

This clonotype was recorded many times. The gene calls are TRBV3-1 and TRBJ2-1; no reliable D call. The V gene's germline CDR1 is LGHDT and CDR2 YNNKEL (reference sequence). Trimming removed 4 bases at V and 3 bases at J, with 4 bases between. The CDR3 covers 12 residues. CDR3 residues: CASSPDYNEQFF. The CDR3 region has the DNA TGTGCCAGCAGCCCAGACTACAATGAGCAGTTCTTC.

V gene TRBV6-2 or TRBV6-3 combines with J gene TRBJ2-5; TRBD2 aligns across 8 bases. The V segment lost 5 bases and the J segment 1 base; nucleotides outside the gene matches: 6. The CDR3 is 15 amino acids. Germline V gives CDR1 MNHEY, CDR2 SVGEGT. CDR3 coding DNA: TGTGCCAGCAGTGCGAAGGGACTAGGCCAAGAGACCCAGTACTTC. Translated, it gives CASSAKGLGQETQYF.

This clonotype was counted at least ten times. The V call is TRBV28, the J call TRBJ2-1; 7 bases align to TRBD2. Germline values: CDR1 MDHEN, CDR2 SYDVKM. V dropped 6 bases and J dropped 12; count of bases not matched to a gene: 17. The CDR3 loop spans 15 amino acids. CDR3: CASSHKGGRGARQFF. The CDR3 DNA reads TGTGCCAGCAGCCATAAGGGCGGGAGAGGGGCGCGGCAGTTCTTC.

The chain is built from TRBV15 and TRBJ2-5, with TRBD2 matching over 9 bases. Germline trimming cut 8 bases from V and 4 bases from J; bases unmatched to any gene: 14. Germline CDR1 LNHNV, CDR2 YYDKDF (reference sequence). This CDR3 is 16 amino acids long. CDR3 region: CATRTLAGSLRETQYF. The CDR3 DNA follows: TGTGCCACCCGAACCCTAGCGGGGTCCCTAAGAGAGACCCAGTACTTC.

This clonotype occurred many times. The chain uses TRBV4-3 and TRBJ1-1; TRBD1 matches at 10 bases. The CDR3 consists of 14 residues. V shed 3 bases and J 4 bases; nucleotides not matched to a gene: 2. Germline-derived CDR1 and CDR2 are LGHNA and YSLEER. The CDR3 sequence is CASSQDRGSTEAFF. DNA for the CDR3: TGCGCCAGCAGCCAGGACAGGGGGTCCACTGAAGCTTTCTTT.

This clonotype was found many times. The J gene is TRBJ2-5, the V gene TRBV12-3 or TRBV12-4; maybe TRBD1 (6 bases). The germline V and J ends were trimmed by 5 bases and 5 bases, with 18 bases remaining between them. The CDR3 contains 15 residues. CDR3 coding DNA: TGTGCCAGCAGTGTAGAACAGGGAGTCGGCGAGACCCAGTACTTC. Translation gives CASSVEQGVGETQYF.

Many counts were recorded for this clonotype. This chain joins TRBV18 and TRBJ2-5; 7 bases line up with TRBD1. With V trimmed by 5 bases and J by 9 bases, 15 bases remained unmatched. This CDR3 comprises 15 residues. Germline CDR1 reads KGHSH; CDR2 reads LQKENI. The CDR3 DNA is TGTGCCAGCTCAGGACCCGGGACAGAGGGCCGGGCCCAGTACTTC. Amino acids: CASSGPGTEGRAQYF. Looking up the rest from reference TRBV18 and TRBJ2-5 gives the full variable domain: NAGVMQNPRHLVRRRGQEARLRCSPMKGHSHVYWYRQLPEEGLKFMVYLQKENIIDESGMPKERFSAEFPKEGPSILRIQQVVRGDSAAYFCASSGPGTEGRAQYFGPGTRLLVL.

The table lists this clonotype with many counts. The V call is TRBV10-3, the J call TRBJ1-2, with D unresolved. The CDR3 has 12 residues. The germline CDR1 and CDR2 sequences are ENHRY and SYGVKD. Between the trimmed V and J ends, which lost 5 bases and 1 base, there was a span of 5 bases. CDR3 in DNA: TGTGCCATCAGTTCTAGTAACTATGGCTACACCTTC. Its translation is CAISSSNYGYTF.

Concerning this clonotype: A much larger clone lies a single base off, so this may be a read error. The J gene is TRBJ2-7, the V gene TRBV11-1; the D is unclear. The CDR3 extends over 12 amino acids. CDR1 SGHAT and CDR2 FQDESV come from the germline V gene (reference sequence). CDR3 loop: CASSRGSYGQYF. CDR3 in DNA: TGTGCCAGCAGCCGTGGGTCGTACGGGCAGTACTTC.

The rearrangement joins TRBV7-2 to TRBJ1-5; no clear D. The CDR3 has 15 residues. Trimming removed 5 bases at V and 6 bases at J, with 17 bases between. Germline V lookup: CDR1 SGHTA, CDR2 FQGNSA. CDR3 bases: TGTGCCAGCAGCCCATCTGCCGGGGTTGCTCAGCCCCAGCATTTT. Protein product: CASSPSAGVAQPQHF.

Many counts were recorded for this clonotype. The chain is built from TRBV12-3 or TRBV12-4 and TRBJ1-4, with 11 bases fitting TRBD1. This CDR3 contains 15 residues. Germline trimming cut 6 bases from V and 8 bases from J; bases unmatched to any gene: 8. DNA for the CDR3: TGTGCCAGCAGCCTGGACAGGGGGCGGTCGGAAAAACTGTTTTTT. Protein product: CASSLDRGRSEKLFF.

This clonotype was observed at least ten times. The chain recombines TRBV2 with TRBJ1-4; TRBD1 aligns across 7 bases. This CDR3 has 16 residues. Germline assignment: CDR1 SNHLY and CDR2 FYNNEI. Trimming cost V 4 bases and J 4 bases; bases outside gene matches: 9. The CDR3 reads CASSGIPGQHNEKLFF. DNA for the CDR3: TGTGCCAGCAGTGGGATACCGGGACAGCATAATGAAAAACTGTTTTTT.

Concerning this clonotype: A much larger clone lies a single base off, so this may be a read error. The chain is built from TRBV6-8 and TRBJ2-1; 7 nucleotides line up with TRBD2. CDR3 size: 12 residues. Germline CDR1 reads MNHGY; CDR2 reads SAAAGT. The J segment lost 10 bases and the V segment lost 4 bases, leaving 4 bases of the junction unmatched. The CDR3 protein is CASSLTSYEQFF. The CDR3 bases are TGTGCCAGCAGTTTGACTAGCTACGAGCAGTTCTTC.

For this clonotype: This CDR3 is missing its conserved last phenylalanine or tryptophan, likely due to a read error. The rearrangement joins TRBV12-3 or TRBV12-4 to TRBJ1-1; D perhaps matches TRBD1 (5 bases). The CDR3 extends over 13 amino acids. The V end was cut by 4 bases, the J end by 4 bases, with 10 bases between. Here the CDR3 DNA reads TGTGCCAGCAGTTCGACAGCTAGCACTGAAGCTTTCCTT. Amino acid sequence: CASSSTASTEAFL.

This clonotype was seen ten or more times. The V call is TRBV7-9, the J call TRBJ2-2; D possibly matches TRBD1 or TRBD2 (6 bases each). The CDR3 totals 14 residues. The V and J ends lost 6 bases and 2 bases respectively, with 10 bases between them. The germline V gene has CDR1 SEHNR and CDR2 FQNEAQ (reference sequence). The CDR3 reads CASSRGVNTGELFF. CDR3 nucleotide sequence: TGTGCCAGCAGTAGGGGGGTAAACACCGGGGAGCTGTTTTTT. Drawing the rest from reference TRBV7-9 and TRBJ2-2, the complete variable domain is DTGVSQNPRHKITKRGQNVTFRCDPISEHNRLYWYRQTLGQGPEFLTYFQNEAQLEKSRLLSDRFSAERPKGSFSTLEIQRTEQGDSAMYLCASSRGVNTGELFFGEGSRLTVL.

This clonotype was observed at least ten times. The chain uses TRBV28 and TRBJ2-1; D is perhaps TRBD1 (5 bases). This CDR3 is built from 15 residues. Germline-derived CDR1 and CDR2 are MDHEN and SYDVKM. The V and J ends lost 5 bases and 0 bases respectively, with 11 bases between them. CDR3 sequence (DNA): TGTGCCAGCAGTACCGACAGTAGCTCCTACAATGAGCAGTTCTTC. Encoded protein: CASSTDSSSYNEQFF.

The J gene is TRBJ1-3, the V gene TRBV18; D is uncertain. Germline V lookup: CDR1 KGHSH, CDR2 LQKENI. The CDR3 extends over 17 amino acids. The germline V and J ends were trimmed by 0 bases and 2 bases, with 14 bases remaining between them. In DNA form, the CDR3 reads TGTGCCAGCTCACCACCTAGCAGGCTGGGTCCTGGAAACACCATATATTTT. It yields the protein CASSPPSRLGPGNTIYF.

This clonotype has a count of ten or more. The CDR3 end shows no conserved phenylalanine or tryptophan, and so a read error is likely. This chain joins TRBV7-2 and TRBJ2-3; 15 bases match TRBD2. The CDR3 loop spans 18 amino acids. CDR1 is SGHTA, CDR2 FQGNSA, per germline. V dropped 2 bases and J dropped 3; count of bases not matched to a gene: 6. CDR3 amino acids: CASSLRRTSGGATDTQYS. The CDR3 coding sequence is TGTGCCAGCAGCTTAAGGCGGACTAGCGGGGGGGCGACAGATACGCAGTATTCT.